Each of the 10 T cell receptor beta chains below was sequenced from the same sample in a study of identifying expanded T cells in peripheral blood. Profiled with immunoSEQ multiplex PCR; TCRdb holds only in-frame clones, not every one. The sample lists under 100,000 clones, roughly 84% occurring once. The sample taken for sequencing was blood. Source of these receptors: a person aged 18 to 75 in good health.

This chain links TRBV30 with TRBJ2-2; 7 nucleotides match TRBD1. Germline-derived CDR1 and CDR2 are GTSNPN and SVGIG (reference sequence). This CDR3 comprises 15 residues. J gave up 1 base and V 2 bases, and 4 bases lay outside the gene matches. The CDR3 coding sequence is TGTGCCTGGAGTTCCCGGACAGGGAACACCGGGGAGCTGTTTTTT. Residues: CAWSSRTGNTGELFF.

The CDR3 reads CASSVSLGRGGVTEAFF. The CDR3 bases are TGTGCCAGCAGCGTATCCCTTGGACGTGGGGGGGTCACTGAAGCTTTCTTT. The chain employs TRBV9 and TRBJ1-1; D possibly corresponds to TRBD1 (5 bases). V was pared by 1 base and J by 4 bases, with 20 bases between. The length of the CDR3 is 17 residues. The germline CDR1 and CDR2 sequences are SGDLS and YYNGEE.

This chain's CDR3 is CASSPTPSMTGTDNEQFF. The CDR3 region has the DNA TGTGCCAGCAGCCCAACTCCTTCAATGACAGGGACTGACAATGAGCAGTTCTTC. This chain links TRBV7-8 with TRBJ2-1, with a tentative D call TRBD1 (7 bases). The V gene lost 5 bases and the J gene lost 5 bases, with 25 bases spanning the gap. The germline V gene encodes CDR1 SGHVS and CDR2 FQNEAQ. This CDR3 has 18 residues.

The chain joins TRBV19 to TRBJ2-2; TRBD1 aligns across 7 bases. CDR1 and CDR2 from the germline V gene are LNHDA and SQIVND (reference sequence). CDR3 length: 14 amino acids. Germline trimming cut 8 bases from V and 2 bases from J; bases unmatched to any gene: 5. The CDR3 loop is CASADRVNTGELFF. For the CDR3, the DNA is TGTGCCAGTGCCGACAGGGTTAACACCGGGGAGCTGTTTTTT.

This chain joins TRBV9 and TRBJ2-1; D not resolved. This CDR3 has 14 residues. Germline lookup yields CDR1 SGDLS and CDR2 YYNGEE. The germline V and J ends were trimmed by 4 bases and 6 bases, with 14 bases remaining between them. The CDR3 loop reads CASSITLGPNEQFF. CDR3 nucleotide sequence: TGTGCCAGCAGCATCACCCTCGGCCCCAATGAGCAGTTCTTC.

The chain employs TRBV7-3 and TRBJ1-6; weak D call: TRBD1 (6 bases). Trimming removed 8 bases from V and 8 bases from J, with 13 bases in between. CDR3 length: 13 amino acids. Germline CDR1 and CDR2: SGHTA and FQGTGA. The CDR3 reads CASRRGTDSPLHF. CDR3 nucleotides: TGTGCCAGCCGTAGGGGGACGGATTCACCCCTCCACTTT.

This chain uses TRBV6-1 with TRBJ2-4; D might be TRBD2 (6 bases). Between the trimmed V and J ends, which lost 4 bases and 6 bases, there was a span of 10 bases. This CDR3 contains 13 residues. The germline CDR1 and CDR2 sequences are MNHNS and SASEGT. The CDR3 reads CASSGAAGNIQYF. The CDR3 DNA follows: TGTGCCAGCAGTGGTGCAGCGGGAAACATTCAGTACTTC.

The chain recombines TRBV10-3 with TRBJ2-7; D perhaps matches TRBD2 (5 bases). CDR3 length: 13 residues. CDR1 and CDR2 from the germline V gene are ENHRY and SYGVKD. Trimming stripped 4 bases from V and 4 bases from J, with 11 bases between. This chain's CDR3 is CAISVPTGYEQYF. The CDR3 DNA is TGTGCCATCAGTGTCCCGACGGGGTACGAGCAGTACTTC.

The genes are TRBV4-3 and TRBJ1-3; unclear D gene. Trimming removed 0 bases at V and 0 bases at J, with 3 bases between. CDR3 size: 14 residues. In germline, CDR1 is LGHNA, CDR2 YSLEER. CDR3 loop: CASSQDSSGNTIYF. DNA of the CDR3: TGCGCCAGCAGCCAAGATAGCTCTGGAAACACCATATATTTT.

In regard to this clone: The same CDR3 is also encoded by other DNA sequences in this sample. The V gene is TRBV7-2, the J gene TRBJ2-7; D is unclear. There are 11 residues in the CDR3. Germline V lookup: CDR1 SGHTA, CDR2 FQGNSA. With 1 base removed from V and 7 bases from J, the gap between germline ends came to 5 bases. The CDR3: CASSLGLEQYF. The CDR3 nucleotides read TGTGCCAGCAGCTTAGGACTTGAGCAGTACTTC.